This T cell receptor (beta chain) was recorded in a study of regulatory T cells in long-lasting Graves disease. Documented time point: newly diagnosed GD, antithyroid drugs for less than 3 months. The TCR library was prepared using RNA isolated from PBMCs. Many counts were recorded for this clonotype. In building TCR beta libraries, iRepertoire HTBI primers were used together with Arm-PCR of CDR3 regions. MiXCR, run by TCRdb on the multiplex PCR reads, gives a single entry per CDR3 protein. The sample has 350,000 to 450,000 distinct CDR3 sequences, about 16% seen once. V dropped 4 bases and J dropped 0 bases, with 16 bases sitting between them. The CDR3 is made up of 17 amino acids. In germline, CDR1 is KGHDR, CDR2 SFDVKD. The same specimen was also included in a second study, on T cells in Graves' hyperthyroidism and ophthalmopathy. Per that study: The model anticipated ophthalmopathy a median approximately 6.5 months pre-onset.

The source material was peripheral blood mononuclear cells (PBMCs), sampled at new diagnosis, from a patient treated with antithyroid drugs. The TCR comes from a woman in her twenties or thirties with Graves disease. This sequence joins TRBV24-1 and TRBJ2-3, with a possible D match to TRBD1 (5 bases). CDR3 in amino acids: CATSDPLRGDSTDTQYF. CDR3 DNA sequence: TGTGCCACCAGTGACCCACTAAGGGGTGATAGCACAGATACGCAGTATTTT.